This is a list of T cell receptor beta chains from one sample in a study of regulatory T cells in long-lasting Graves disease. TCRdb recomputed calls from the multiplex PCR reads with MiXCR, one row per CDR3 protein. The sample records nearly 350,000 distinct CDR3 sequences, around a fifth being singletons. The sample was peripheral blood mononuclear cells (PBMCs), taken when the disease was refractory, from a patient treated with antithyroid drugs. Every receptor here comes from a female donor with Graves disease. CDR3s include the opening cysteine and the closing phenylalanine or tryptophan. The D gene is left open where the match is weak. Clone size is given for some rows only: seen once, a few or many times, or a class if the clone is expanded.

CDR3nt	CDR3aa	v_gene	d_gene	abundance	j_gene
TGTGCCAGCAGTTACAGCGGGGGTGTAGAGACCCAGTACTTC	CASSYSGGVETQYF	TRBV6-9	TRBD2	NA	TRBJ2-5
TGTGCCAGCAGCGGTATAGCGTTACGCTCCTACGAGCAGTACTTC	CASSGIALRSYEQYF	TRBV6-2/TRBV6-3	NA	many	TRBJ2-7
TGTGCCTCGGGGGACTTGCTGCTAGGGGGGCAGTACTTC	CASGDLLLGGQYF	TRBV28	NA	many	TRBJ2-7
TGCAGCGTTGAAGGCAGTGCAACTAATGAAAAACTGTTTTTT	CSVEGSATNEKLFF	TRBV29-1	NA	many	TRBJ1-4
TGTGCCAGCAGTTACTCTACTCCGGGTCTCAAGACCTCCTCCCAGCATTTT	CASSYSTPGLKTSSQHF	TRBV6-5	NA	many	TRBJ1-5
TGTGCCAGCAGCTTAGAGGGCAGGGGGCAACCGGCTTTTAACTATGGCTACACCTTC	CASSLEGRGQPAFNYGYTF	TRBV11-3	TRBD1	many	TRBJ1-2
TGTGCCAGCAGCCCTGCCCCCGGGACAGAGACCCAGTACTTC	CASSPAPGTETQYF	TRBV5-6	NA	NA	TRBJ2-5
TGTGCCAGCAGTTACCAATATAGCAATCAGCCCCAGCATTTT	CASSYQYSNQPQHF	TRBV27	NA	few	TRBJ1-5
TGCAGTGCTAGAGATCTGGGACAGGGGAACTATGGCTACACCTTC	CSARDLGQGNYGYTF	TRBV20-1	TRBD1	few	TRBJ1-2
TGCGCCAGCAGCTTGCAGGGCGAGCAGTACTTC	CASSLQGEQYF	TRBV5-1	NA	NA	TRBJ2-7
TGTGCCAGCAGTGATGGGCGGGGATCAACTAATGAAAAACTGTTTTTT	CASSDGRGSTNEKLFF	TRBV2	NA	many	TRBJ1-4
TGTGCCAGCAGTCACTATCTAGGGGAGCAGTACTTC	CASSHYLGEQYF	TRBV7-9	NA	many	TRBJ2-7
TGTGCCAGCAGTCCGCCGGGACTAGCGGGGGGGGACACCGGGGAGCTGTTTTTT	CASSPPGLAGGDTGELFF	TRBV12-3/TRBV12-4	TRBD2	NA	TRBJ2-2
TGTGCCAGCACCAACCATCTGACCCGGGGGATATATGGCTACACCTTC	CASTNHLTRGIYGYTF	TRBV28	NA	many	TRBJ1-2
TGCGCCAGCAGGACAGGGCACGGACAGGGGGTAACCTATAATTCACCCCTCCACTTT	CASRTGHGQGVTYNSPLHF	TRBV10-2	TRBD1	NA	TRBJ1-6
TGTGCCAGCTTCTCCTTAGGAAATTCACCCCTCCACTTT	CASFSLGNSPLHF	TRBV6-1	NA	few	TRBJ1-6
TGCAGTGCTAGAGTAGTTACAGGGGGTCAGCCCCAGCATTTT	CSARVVTGGQPQHF	TRBV20-1	TRBD1	NA	TRBJ1-5
TGTGCCAGCAGTATCGTAGCGGCACCCTACAATGAGCAGTTCTTC	CASSIVAAPYNEQFF	TRBV12-3/TRBV12-4	NA	NA	TRBJ2-1
TGTGCCAGCAGCTTACCCTTTCAGGGGGGGGGTGGGGCCAACGTCCTGACTTTC	CASSLPFQGGGGANVLTF	TRBV11-3	NA	NA	TRBJ2-6
TGTGCCACCGGCCGGACAGGCGCAGATACGCAGTATTTT	CATGRTGADTQYF	TRBV28	TRBD1	few	TRBJ2-3
TGTGCCAGCAGCTCGCGTAGGACAGGGGGCGTTCGAGTCTTC	CASSSRRTGGVRVF	TRBV11-2	TRBD1	few	TRBJ1-2
TGCAGCGTTGAAATGAACACTGAAGCTTTCTTT	CSVEMNTEAFF	TRBV29-1	NA	NA	TRBJ1-1
TGTGCCAGCAGTCTGGGGGGAGGTGGGTCGGCAGAGACCCAGTACTTC	CASSLGGGGSAETQYF	TRBV12-3/TRBV12-4	NA	many	TRBJ2-5
TGTGCCAGCTCACCCGGGACTAGAGTTACAGATACGCAGTATTTT	CASSPGTRVTDTQYF	TRBV18	TRBD2	NA	TRBJ2-3
TGTGCCAGCAGCGTTTTGGGAGGGAGCGCTGAAGCTTTCTTT	CASSVLGGSAEAFF	TRBV9	NA	once	TRBJ1-1
TGTGCCAGCAGCGTAGGGACAGGGCGTGAGGAGCAGTACTTC	CASSVGTGREEQYF	TRBV7-9	TRBD1	few	TRBJ2-7
TGTGCCAGCACCAGGACAGGGGTTATCACTAACTATGGCTACACCTTC	CASTRTGVITNYGYTF	TRBV7-2	TRBD1	many	TRBJ1-2
TGCAGCGCAGTTGCAACTAATGAAAAACTGTTTTTT	CSAVATNEKLFF	TRBV29-1	NA	NA	TRBJ1-4
TGTGCCAGTAGTATGCAGCTACCAGCTAACTATGGCTACACCTTC	CASSMQLPANYGYTF	TRBV19	NA	NA	TRBJ1-2
TGTGCCAGTAGTAGGACAGGGTTCACCGGGGAGCTGTTTTTT	CASSRTGFTGELFF	TRBV19	TRBD1	few	TRBJ2-2
TGTGCCAGCAGCCTACAGGGCGGCACTGAAGCTTTCTTT	CASSLQGGTEAFF	TRBV11-2	NA	many	TRBJ1-1
TGCGCCAGTACGGACACCGGGGAGCTGTTTTTT	CASTDTGELFF	TRBV5-1	NA	NA	TRBJ2-2
TGCGCCAGCAGCCAGAAACAGGGCCGGCCGAGCTATGGCTACACCTTC	CASSQKQGRPSYGYTF	TRBV4-3	NA	NA	TRBJ1-2